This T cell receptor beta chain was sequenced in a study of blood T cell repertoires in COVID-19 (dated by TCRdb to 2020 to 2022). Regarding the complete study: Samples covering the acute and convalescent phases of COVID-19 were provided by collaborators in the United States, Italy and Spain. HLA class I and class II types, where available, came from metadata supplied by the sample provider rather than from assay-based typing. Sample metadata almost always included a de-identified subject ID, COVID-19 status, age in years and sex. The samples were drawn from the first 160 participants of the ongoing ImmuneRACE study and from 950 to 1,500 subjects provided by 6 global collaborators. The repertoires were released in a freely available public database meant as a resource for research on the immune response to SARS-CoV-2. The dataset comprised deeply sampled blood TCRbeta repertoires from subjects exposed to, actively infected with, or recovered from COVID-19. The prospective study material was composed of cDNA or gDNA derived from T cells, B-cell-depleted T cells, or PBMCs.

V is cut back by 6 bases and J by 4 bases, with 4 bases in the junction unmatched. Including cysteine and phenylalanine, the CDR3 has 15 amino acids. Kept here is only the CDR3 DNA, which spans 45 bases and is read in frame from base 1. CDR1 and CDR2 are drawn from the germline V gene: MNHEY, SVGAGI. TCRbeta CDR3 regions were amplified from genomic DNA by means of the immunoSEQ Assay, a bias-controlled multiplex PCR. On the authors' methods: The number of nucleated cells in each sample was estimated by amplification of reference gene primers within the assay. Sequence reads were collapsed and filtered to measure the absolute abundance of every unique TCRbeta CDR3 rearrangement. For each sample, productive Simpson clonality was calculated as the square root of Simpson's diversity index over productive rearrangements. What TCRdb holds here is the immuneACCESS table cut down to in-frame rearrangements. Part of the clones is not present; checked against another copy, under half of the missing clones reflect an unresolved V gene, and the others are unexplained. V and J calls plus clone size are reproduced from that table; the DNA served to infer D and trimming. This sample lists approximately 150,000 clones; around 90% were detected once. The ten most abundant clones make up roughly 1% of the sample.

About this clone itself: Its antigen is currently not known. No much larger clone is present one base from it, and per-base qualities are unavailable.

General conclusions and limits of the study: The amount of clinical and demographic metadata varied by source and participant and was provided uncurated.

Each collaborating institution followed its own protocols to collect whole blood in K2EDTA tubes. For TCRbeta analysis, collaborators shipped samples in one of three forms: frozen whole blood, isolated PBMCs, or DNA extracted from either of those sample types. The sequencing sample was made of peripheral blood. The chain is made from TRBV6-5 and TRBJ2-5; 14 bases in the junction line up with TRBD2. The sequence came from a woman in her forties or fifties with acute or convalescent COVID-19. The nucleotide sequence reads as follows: TGTGCCAGCAGAATTGGACTAGCGGGAGGAGAGACCCAGTACTTC. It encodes CASRIGLAGGETQYF.